This T cell receptor beta chain was obtained from a study of identical twins. Study-wide results and caveats: Abundant cord blood beta clonotypes carried fewer insertions; memory repertoires showed none. Among monozygotic twins, out-of-frame TCR alpha sharing exceeded what models predicted.

Trimming took 6 bases from V and 5 from J, leaving 12 bases between them. Germline values: CDR1 KGHDR, CDR2 SFDVKD. The CDR3 is 13 residues long. It was template switching that added a universal primer site, and there were unique molecular identifiers on the cDNA. TCRdb passed the 5' RACE reads through MiXCR, listing each CDR3 protein once. The sample contains 400,000 to 600,000 distinct CDR3 sequences, approximately 20% of which appear only once. In this sample, this clonotype turned up a few times. Its cognate antigen is unknown. Another study also made use of these data, one on yellow fever vaccine responses in identical twins.

The specimen sequenced was CD4+ T cells sorted from blood. The TCR originated in a woman in her late teens or twenties in good health. This rearrangement joins TRBV24-1 to TRBJ2-5; perhaps TRBD2 as D (5 bases). This CDR3 reads CATSRRTGETQYF. The CDR3 nucleotides are TGTGCCACCAGTAGGAGGACCGGGGAGACCCAGTACTTC.